The 18 T cell receptor beta chains given below trace back to one sample, sequenced in a study of T cell repertoires in cytomegalovirus infection (dated by TCRdb to about 2019). These reads were obtained on an Illumina HiSeq 1500. TCRdb reprocessing: public reads trimmed at Q25 with fastp, clones called with MiXCR, in-frame beta chains kept. Every entry covers one CDR3 protein and lists the most common genes and DNA from its rows. Within this sample are just under 550,000 distinct CDR3 sequences, with about 25% of them counted one time only. The top ten clones comprise 13% of the sample. Sample: PBMCs. The receptors were gathered from a human donor in good health (CMV status not recorded). Some clones in this sample may be carry-over from other donors' samples.

This clonotype was detected only a few times. The V gene is TRBV7-6, the J gene TRBJ1-2; D ambiguous. Trimming cost V 6 bases and J 4 bases, with 15 bases left between them. The CDR3 totals 14 residues. Germline values: CDR1 SGHVS, CDR2 FNYEAQ. The CDR3 loop is CASSPRQRGYGYTF. For the CDR3, the DNA is TGTGCCAGCAGTCCTAGGCAACGGGGCTATGGCTACACCTTC.

The chain uses TRBV10-3 and TRBJ1-1, with D hard to call. Per the germline V gene, CDR1 is ENHRY and CDR2 is SYGVKD. The V end was cut by 4 bases, the J end by 4 bases, with 7 bases between. The CDR3 sequence is 12 residues long. In nucleotides, the CDR3 is TGTGCCATCAGTGCGGGCGGCACTGAAGCTTTCTTT. Translated, it gives CAISAGGTEAFF.

Only a few counts were recorded for this clonotype. V is TRBV6-1 and J is TRBJ2-3, with D unclear. With 5 bases removed from V and 6 bases from J, the gap between germline ends came to 9 bases. The CDR3 consists of 12 residues. Germline V CDR1 and CDR2: MNHNS, SASEGT. The CDR3 nucleotides read TGTGCCAGCAGTCAGGCCCCCGATACGCAGTATTTT. This encodes CASSQAPDTQYF.

This clonotype was counted between two and nine times. The chain recombines TRBV9 with TRBJ2-1; D may be TRBD1 (5 bases). The CDR3 sequence is 15 residues long. Germline CDR1 and CDR2: SGDLS and YYNGEE. Between the trimmed V and J ends, which lost 4 bases and 5 bases, there was a span of 16 bases. The CDR3 region has the DNA TGTGCCAGCAGCCCGGGTGGCCAGGGAAACAATGAGCAGTTCTTC. As protein: CASSPGGQGNNEQFF.

Details on this clonotype: At one of its ends the junction is not consistent with the germline gene, which may arise from a read error. V gene TRBV4-1 combines with J gene TRBJ1-1; D call uncertain. CDR3 length: 12 amino acids. Looked up from germline, CDR1 is MGHRA and CDR2 is YSYEKL. CDR3 sequence: CASSHENTEAFF. CDR3 sequence (DNA): TGTGCCAGCAGCCACGAGAACACTGAAGCTTTCTTT.

This clonotype was recorded once. V usage is TRBV28 and J usage is TRBJ2-7; 8 positions agree with TRBD2. CDR3 length: 16 amino acids. V lost 5 bases, J lost 4 bases, and 13 bases stayed unmatched. Germline V gene lookup returns CDR1 MDHEN and CDR2 SYDVKM. The CDR3 DNA reads as TGTGCCAGCAGTGCTCGTAGGGGACTAGTCGGGTACGAGCAGTACTTC. The encoded protein is CASSARRGLVGYEQYF.

The chain uses TRBV28 and TRBJ2-1; TRBD2 matches at 7 bases. J gave up 4 bases and V 3 bases, and 12 bases lay outside the gene matches. Germline values: CDR1 MDHEN, CDR2 SYDVKM. CDR3 length: 17 residues. CDR3 sequence reads: CASSFPTLAEFYNEQFF. The CDR3 DNA reads as TGTGCCAGCAGTTTCCCTACCCTAGCGGAATTTTACAATGAGCAGTTCTTC.

The chain joins TRBV12-3 or TRBV12-4 to TRBJ1-3; the match to TRBD1 covers 10 bases. V was pared by 6 bases and J by 9 bases, with 8 bases of the junction left unmatched. CDR3 length equals 14 residues. CDR3 in DNA: TGTGCCAGCAGCAAGACAGGGGGCTTTCTCACCATATATTTT. Its protein product is CASSKTGGFLTIYF.

The sample holds a few counts of this clonotype. The V and J genes are TRBV7-2 and TRBJ2-4, with 8 bases lining up with TRBD2. This CDR3 has 16 amino acids. V lost 4 bases and J lost 9; bases outside the gene matches: 14. Germline values: CDR1 SGHTA, CDR2 FQGNSA. CDR3 amino acids: CASSSLSGSRGGIQYF. The CDR3 coding sequence is TGTGCCAGCAGCTCCCTTTCGGGTTCCCGGGGGGGCATTCAGTACTTC.

V and J are TRBV3-1 and TRBJ1-2; 9 bases fit TRBD1. The CDR3 is 17 residues long. Germline values: CDR1 LGHDT, CDR2 YNNKEL (reference sequence). Trimming cost V 5 bases and J 3 bases; bases outside gene matches: 13. CDR3 sequence (DNA): TGTGCCAGCAGCGCTGGACAGGGGCTATCGAAGGACTATGGCTACACCTTC. The encoded protein is CASSAGQGLSKDYGYTF.

The V and J genes are TRBV2 and TRBJ2-1; 7 bases align to TRBD2. Germline loops: CDR1 SNHLY, CDR2 FYNNEI. This CDR3 has 14 residues. V lost 7 bases to trimming and J lost 1 base; unmatched junction nucleotides: 4. CDR3 coding DNA: TGTGCCAGCAAGGTAGCGGGTTCCTACAATGAGCAGTTCTTC. Translating it yields CASKVAGSYNEQFF. Complete variable domain (other parts from reference TRBV2 and TRBJ2-1): EPEVTQTPSHQVTQMGQEVILRCVPISNHLYFYWYRQILGQKVEFLVSFYNNEISEKSEIFDDQFSVERPDGSNFTLKIRSTKLEDSAMYFCASKVAGSYNEQFFGPGTRLTVL.

The chain is built from TRBV9 and TRBJ2-5; D not certain. The CDR3 is 15 amino acids. Germline V gene data show CDR1 as SGDLS and CDR2 as YYNGEE. Trimming removed 3 bases at V and 2 bases at J, with 14 bases between. The CDR3 here is CASSASPALQETQYF. The CDR3 DNA reads TGTGCCAGCAGCGCCAGCCCCGCCTTACAAGAGACCCAGTACTTC.

This chain connects TRBV29-1 to TRBJ1-1; no reliable D call. The length of the CDR3 is 13 residues. Germline values: CDR1 SQVTM, CDR2 ANQGSEA. V shed 2 bases and J shed 0 bases, with 7 bases lying between them. The CDR3 sequence is CSVELGVNTEAFF. The CDR3 region has the DNA TGCAGCGTTGAACTGGGAGTGAACACTGAAGCTTTCTTT. Full variable domain (outside the CDR3, taken from reference TRBV29-1 and TRBJ1-1): SAVISQKPSRDICQRGTSLTIQCQVDSQVTMMFWYRQQPGQSLTLIATANQGSEATYESGFVIDKFPISRPNLTFSTLTVSNMSPEDSSIYLCSVELGVNTEAFFGQGTRLTVV.

The chain couples TRBV29-1 to TRBJ1-2; possibly TRBD1 for D (6 bases). CDR3 size: 13 residues. V was clipped by 3 bases and J by 5 bases, with 13 bases between them. Germline CDR1 reads SQVTM; CDR2 reads ANQGSEA. In nucleotides, the CDR3 is TGCAGCGTTGACCCCGGGGGCGCATATGGCTACACCTTC. Its translation: CSVDPGGAYGYTF.

This clonotype was seen many times. The chain employs TRBV7-8 and TRBJ2-1; 11 bases line up with TRBD2. V lost 6 bases, J lost 6 bases, and 10 bases stayed unmatched. Germline CDR1 and CDR2: SGHVS and FQNEAQ. This CDR3 region has 16 residues. Here the CDR3 reads CASSRLGTSGPNEQFF. The DNA for the CDR3 is TGTGCCAGCAGTCGACTAGGGACTAGCGGACCCAATGAGCAGTTCTTC.

The chain is built from TRBV2 and TRBJ1-2; perhaps TRBD1 as D (5 bases). The length of the CDR3 is 15 residues. Germline CDR1 is SNHLY and CDR2 is FYNNEI. V was clipped by 8 bases and J by 0 bases, with 16 bases between them. The CDR3: CASGPSQGSNYGYTF. CDR3 sequence (DNA): TGTGCCAGCGGGCCCAGTCAGGGATCTAACTATGGCTACACCTTC.

This clonotype has more than one count but fewer than ten. The chain is built from TRBV4-1 and TRBJ2-5; weak D call: TRBD1 (5 bases). Trimming took 0 bases from V and 4 from J, leaving 21 bases between them. CDR3 length: 18 residues. The germline gives CDR1 MGHRA, CDR2 YSYEKL. The CDR3 coding sequence is TGCGCCAGCAGCCAAGACCTCCCTTCAGGGCTACCAGTAGAGACCCAGTACTTC. It codes for CASSQDLPSGLPVETQYF.

The chain joins TRBV20-1 to TRBJ1-3; TRBD1 agrees at 9 bases. The CDR3 extends over 15 amino acids. Germline-derived CDR1 and CDR2 are DFQATT and SNEGSKA (reference sequence). After removal of 5 bases from V and 4 bases from J, the junction contained 9 bases not matched to a gene. The chain's CDR3 is CSAWGQGIVGNTIYF. Here the CDR3 DNA reads TGCAGTGCTTGGGGACAGGGTATTGTGGGAAACACCATATATTTT.